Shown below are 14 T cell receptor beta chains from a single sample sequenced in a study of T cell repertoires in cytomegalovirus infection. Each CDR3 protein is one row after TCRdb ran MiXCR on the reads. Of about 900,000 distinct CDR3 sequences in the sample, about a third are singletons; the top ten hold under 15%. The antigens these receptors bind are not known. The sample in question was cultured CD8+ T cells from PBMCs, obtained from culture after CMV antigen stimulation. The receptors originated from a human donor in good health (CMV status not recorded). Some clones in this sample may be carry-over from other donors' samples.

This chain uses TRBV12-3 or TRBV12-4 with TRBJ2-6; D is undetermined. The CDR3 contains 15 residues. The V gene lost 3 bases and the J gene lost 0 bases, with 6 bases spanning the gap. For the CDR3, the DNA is TGTGCCAGCAGTTTGATGGGCTCTGGGGCCAACGTCCTGACTTTC. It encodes CASSLMGSGANVLTF.

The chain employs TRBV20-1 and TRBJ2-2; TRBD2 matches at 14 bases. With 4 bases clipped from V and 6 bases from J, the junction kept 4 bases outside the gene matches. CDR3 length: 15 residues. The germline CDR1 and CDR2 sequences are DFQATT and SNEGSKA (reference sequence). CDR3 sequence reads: CSATGLAGGPGELFF. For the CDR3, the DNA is TGCAGTGCTACCGGACTAGCGGGGGGACCCGGGGAGCTGTTTTTT.

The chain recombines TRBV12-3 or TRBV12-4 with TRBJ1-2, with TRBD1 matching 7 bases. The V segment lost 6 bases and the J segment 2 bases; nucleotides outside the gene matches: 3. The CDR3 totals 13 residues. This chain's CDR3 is CASRLGQNYGYTF. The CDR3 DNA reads TGTGCCAGCAGACTGGGACAGAACTATGGCTACACCTTC.

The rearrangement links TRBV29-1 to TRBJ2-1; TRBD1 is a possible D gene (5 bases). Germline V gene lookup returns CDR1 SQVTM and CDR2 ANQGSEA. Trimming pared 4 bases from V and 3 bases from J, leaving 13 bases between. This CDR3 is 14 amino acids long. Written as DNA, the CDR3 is TGCAGCGTTGGCGGAAGGGGCGTCTACAATGAGCAGTTCTTC. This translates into CSVGGRGVYNEQFF.

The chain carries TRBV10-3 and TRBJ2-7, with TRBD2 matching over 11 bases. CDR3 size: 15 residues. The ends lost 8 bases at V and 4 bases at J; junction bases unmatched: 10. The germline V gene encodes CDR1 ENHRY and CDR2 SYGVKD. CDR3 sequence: CAISLTLAGGYEQYF. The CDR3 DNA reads TGTGCCATCTCCCTGACGCTAGCGGGGGGTTACGAGCAGTACTTC.

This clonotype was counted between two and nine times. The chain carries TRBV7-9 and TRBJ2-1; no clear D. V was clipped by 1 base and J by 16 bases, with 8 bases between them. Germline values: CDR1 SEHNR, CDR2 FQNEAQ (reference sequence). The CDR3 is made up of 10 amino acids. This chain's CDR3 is CASSLGKTFF. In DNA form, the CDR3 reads TGTGCCAGCAGCTTAGGAAAGACCTTCTTC.

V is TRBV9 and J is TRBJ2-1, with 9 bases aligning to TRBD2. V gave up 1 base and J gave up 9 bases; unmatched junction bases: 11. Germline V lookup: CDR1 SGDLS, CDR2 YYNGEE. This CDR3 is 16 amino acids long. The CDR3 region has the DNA TGTGCCAGCAGCGTACCGCGCGGCGGGGGGGCTTTTGAGCAGTTCTTC. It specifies CASSVPRGGGAFEQFF.

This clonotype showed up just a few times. CDR3 bases: TGTGCTAGTTCTTCACTAGCGGACGGCGGTGAGCAGTTCTTC. It is translated as CASSSLADGGEQFF. This chain joins TRBV12-5 and TRBJ2-1; 8 nucleotides line up with TRBD2. The CDR3 extends over 14 amino acids. The V gene's germline CDR1 is LGHNT and CDR2 FRNRAP. J gave up 9 bases and V 8 bases, and 12 bases lay outside the gene matches.

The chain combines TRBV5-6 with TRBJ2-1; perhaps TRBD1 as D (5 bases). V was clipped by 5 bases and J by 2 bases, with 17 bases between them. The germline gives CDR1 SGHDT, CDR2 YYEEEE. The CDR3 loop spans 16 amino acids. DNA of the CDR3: TGTGCCAGCAGTGACACAGGCAGGGCTCCCTACAATGAGCAGTTCTTC. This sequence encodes CASSDTGRAPYNEQFF.

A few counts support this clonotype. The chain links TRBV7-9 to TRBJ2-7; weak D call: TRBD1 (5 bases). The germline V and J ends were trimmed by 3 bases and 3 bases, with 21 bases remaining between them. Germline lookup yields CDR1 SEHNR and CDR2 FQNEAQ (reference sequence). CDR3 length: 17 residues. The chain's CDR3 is CASSFPPADSWGYEQYV. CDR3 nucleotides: TGTGCCAGCAGCTTTCCTCCGGCTGACAGTTGGGGCTACGAGCAGTACGTC.

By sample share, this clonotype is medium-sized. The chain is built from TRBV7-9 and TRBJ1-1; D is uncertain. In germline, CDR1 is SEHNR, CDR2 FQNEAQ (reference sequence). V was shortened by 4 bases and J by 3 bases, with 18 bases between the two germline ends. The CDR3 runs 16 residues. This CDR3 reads CASSSPAKLPDTEAFF. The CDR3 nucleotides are TGTGCCAGCAGCTCCCCGGCCAAACTCCCGGACACTGAAGCTTTCTTT.

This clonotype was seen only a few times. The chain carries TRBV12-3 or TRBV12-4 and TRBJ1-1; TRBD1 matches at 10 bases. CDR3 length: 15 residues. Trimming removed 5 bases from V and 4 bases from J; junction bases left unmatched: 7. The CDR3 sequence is CASSPGQGIGTEAFF. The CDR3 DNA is TGTGCCAGCAGTCCGGGACAGGGGATTGGCACTGAAGCTTTCTTT.

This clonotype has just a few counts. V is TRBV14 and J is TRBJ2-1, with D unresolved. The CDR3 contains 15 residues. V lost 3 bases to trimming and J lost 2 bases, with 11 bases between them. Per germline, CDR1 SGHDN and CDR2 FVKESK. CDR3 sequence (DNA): TGTGCCAGCAGCCAGTATAGGACCACCTACAATGAGCAGTTCTTC. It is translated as CASSQYRTTYNEQFF.

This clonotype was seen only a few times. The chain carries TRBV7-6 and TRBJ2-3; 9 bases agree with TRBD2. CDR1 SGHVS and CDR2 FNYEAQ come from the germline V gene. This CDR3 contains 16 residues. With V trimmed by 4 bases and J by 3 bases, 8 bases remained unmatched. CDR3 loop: CASSSRTSVGTDTQYF. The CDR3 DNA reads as TGTGCCAGCAGCTCCCGGACTAGCGTTGGGACAGATACGCAGTATTTT.